Sequencing of this T cell receptor (beta chain) was carried out in a study of T-cell memory formation after mild COVID-19. Using constant-segment primers, 5'RACE produced TCR alpha and TCR beta cDNA libraries carrying sample barcodes and UMIs. From the 5' RACE reads, TCRdb called clonotypes with MiXCR, one entry per CDR3 protein. The sample includes tens of thousands of distinct CDR3 sequences, approximately 7.6% of them seen just once. This clonotype appeared a few times. V was shortened by 1 base and J by 6 bases, with 9 bases between the two germline ends. The CDR3 loop spans 13 amino acids. Germline CDR1 LNHNV, CDR2 YYDKDF (reference sequence).

Specimen: PBMCs or a T cell subset sorted from them (not recorded which). This chain links TRBV15 with TRBJ1-2; D might be TRBD1 (5 bases). The receptor's source is a man aged 18 to 30 who had mild COVID-19 (a few samples of this study predate the infection). Cell type and time point are not known. CDR3 loop: CATSRVPTDGYTF. The CDR3 DNA reads as TGTGCCACCAGCAGAGTTCCGACAGATGGCTACACCTTC.